Listed below are T cell receptor beta chains from one sample, sequenced in a study of blood T cell repertoires in COVID-19. The repertoire was sequenced with immunoSEQ multiplex PCR; TCRdb's copy has only in-frame clones and lacks some. The sample has 150,000 to 200,000 clones; less than 85% are singletons. What was sequenced was peripheral blood. The receptors stem from a woman in her 40s with COVID-19, enrolled during active disease. CDR3s include the opening cysteine and the closing phenylalanine or tryptophan. The order of the fields is clone size, D gene, J gene, V gene, CDR3 length, CDR3 protein, CDR3 DNA. D genes are given only for firm matches. The size entry is marked missing in some rows and otherwise reads once, few, many or a size class.

size: .; D: TRBD1; J: TRBJ2-7; V: TRBV19; length: 16; CDR3: CASSDRGLRSSYEQYF; DNA: TGTGCCAGTAGTGACAGGGGGCTTAGGAGCTCCTACGAGCAGTACTTC
size: .; D: TRBD1; J: TRBJ1-6; V: TRBV6-6; length: 13; CDR3: CASKGADNSPLHF; DNA: TGTGCCAGCAAGGGGGCGGATAATTCACCCCTCCACTTT
size: .; D: TRBD1; J: TRBJ2-3; V: TRBV6-5; length: 13; CDR3: CATSGTGEDTQYF; DNA: TGTGCCACCTCCGGGACAGGGGAGGATACGCAGTATTTT
size: .; D: .; J: TRBJ1-2; V: TRBV18; length: 15; CDR3: CASSATGQPGAGYTF; DNA: TGTGCCAGCTCAGCGACGGGCCAGCCAGGGGCTGGCTACACCTTC
size: once; D: .; J: TRBJ2-1; V: TRBV4-1; length: 15; CDR3: CASSQVQGSYNEQFF; DNA: TGCGCCAGCAGCCAAGTTCAGGGGAGTTACAATGAGCAGTTCTTC
size: once; D: .; J: TRBJ1-1; V: TRBV18; length: 14; CDR3: CASSPSEVNTEAFF; DNA: TGTGCCAGCTCACCCTCGGAGGTGAACACTGAAGCTTTCTTT
size: .; D: .; J: TRBJ2-2; V: TRBV19; length: 17; CDR3: CASSIWGRGLGTGELFF; DNA: TGTGCCAGTAGTATTTGGGGCAGGGGTTTGGGCACCGGGGAGCTGTTTTTT
size: .; D: .; J: TRBJ1-2; V: TRBV7-3; length: 13; CDR3: CASSHRTGNGYTF; DNA: TGTGCCAGCAGCCACAGAACAGGGAATGGCTACACCTTC
size: .; D: .; J: TRBJ2-3; V: TRBV28; length: 16; CDR3: CASSPTWDSHTDTQYF; DNA: TGTGCCAGCAGTCCCACCTGGGACTCACACACAGATACGCAGTATTTT
size: few; D: TRBD2; J: TRBJ2-1; V: TRBV10-1; length: 16; CDR3: CASSPPGTSGTDEQFF; DNA: TGCGCCAGCAGCCCCCCCGGGACTAGCGGGACCGATGAGCAGTTCTTC